These 17 T cell receptor beta chains share one sample of origin, sequenced in a study of vaccination effects on CD4 cells after COVID-19 (dated by TCRdb to between 2020 and 2023). The receptor library was made with the immunoSEQ multiplex PCR assay. In TCRdb, the immuneACCESS table is reduced to in-frame sequences with V and J assigned. These tables do not hold every clone; where another copy was compared, an unresolved V gene accounts for under half, and the others remain unexplained. In all, the sample holds about 71,000 clones, and about 80% of those were seen once. The ten largest clonotypes hold approximately 12% of the sample. In the ViraFEST assay, PBMC were stimulated with viral peptide pools, and antigen-specific CD4+ T cell clonotypes were then identified by expansion using TCR sequencing. After less than eleven days of culture, CD4+ T cells were isolated with the EasySep CD4+ T cell isolation kit. Negative nucleocapsid antibody results before and after vaccination confirmed that the healthy vaccine recipients had no prior SARS-CoV-2 infection.

These TCRs are of unknown antigen specificity. The sequencing here drew on CD4+ T cells from PBMCs cultured with SARS-CoV-2 spike peptides, taken before COVID-19 vaccination. The cell subset or site tag for this specimen amounts to: SARS-CoV-2 spike overlapping peptide pool stimulation. The receptor set was obtained from a human donor who received a COVID-19 vaccine.

This clone was seen a few times. CDR3 nucleotide sequence: TGTGCCAGTAGTATGGGCAATTCACCCCTCCACTTT. It specifies CASSMGNSPLHF. The genes are TRBV19 and TRBJ1-6; D is unresolved. Trimming shortened V by 3 bases and J by 7 bases, and 4 bases separated the two germline ends. There are 12 residues in the CDR3. Per germline, CDR1 LNHDA and CDR2 SQIVND (reference sequence).

The rearrangement joins TRBV2 to TRBJ2-1; the match to TRBD2 covers 10 bases. This CDR3 contains 15 residues. After removal of 3 bases from V and 4 bases from J, the junction contained 3 bases not matched to a gene. Germline V gives CDR1 SNHLY, CDR2 FYNNEI. The CDR3 spells CASSDGTSEYNEQFF. DNA of the CDR3: TGTGCCAGCAGTGATGGGACTAGCGAGTACAATGAGCAGTTCTTC.

This clone came up once. V and J are TRBV6-1 and TRBJ1-2; no clear D. Per germline, CDR1 MNHNS and CDR2 SASEGT. Deletions cut 0 bases from V and 3 bases from J, with 8 bases between. The CDR3 loop spans 14 amino acids. CDR3 sequence (DNA): TGTGCCAGCAGTGAAGCCGGGGTAGACTATGGCTACACCTTC. This codes for CASSEAGVDYGYTF.

The gene calls are TRBV18 and TRBJ2-5; 12 bases agree with TRBD2. Germline lookup yields CDR1 KGHSH and CDR2 LQKENI. With 5 bases clipped from V and 2 bases from J, the junction kept 6 bases outside the gene matches. The CDR3 has 16 residues. The DNA for the CDR3 is TGTGCCAGCTCAGAACTAGCGGGGGGAACTCAAGAGACCCAGTACTTC. This encodes CASSELAGGTQETQYF.

This rearrangement joins TRBV18 to TRBJ2-3; no firm D call. This CDR3 contains 13 residues. V gave up 1 base and J gave up 1 base, with 3 bases separating them. Germline CDR1 KGHSH, CDR2 LQKENI. The CDR3 DNA follows: TGTGCCAGCTCACCACAGGGCACAGATACGCAGTATTTT. Amino acid sequence: CASSPQGTDTQYF.

The V and J genes are TRBV19 and TRBJ2-2; TRBD2 matches 9 bases. Trimming took 7 bases from V and 5 from J; bases not matched to a gene: 8. This CDR3 region has 15 residues. From germline, CDR1 is LNHDA and CDR2 SQIVND (reference sequence). CDR3 DNA sequence: TGTGCCAGTATTCCGCGGGGGGGCCAGACCGGGGAGCTGTTTTTT. Amino acid sequence: CASIPRGGQTGELFF.

The V gene is TRBV3-1 (or the pseudogene TRBV3-2), the J gene TRBJ1-3; D call uncertain. Trimming stripped 5 bases from V and 1 base from J, with 9 bases between. The CDR3 length is 14 residues. In germline, CDR1 is LGHDT, CDR2 YNNKEL (reference sequence). This CDR3 reads CASSFSLSGNTIYF. CDR3 in DNA: TGTGCCAGCAGCTTTAGTTTGTCTGGAAACACCATATATTTT.

V usage is TRBV5-8 and J usage is TRBJ1-2; 9 bases are a match to TRBD1. Germline V gene sequence: CDR1 SGHTS, CDR2 YDEGEE. CDR3 length: 14 amino acids. With V trimmed by 4 bases and J by 4 bases, 5 bases remained unmatched. The CDR3 loop is CASSGGQGTYGYTF. The CDR3, as DNA: TGTGCCAGCAGCGGGGGACAGGGTACCTATGGCTACACCTTC.

V gene TRBV4-3 combines with J gene TRBJ1-5, with 9 positions matching TRBD1. The J segment lost 7 bases and the V segment lost 0 bases, leaving 7 bases of the junction unmatched. This CDR3 has 16 amino acids. Germline CDR1 reads LGHNA; CDR2 reads YSLEER. CDR3 in DNA: TGCGCCAGCAGCCAAGAATGGGCACAGGGGGCGCAGCCCCAGCATTTT. Its protein is CASSQEWAQGAQPQHF.

This clone showed up just a few times. The rearrangement links TRBV7-2 to TRBJ1-2; the match to TRBD1 covers 8 bases. The CDR3 is made up of 13 amino acids. The V segment lost 2 bases and the J segment 8 bases; nucleotides outside the gene matches: 4. From germline, CDR1 is SGHTA and CDR2 FQGNSA. The CDR3 DNA reads TGTGCCAGCAGCTTACAGGGGGCAAAAGGCTACACCTTC. This codes for CASSLQGAKGYTF.

The V call is TRBV7-2, the J call TRBJ2-7, with 7 positions matching TRBD2. The CDR3 is 14 residues long. V lost 0 bases and J lost 4; bases outside the gene matches: 3. CDR1 and CDR2 (germline): SGHTA, FQGNSA. The CDR3 loop reads CASSLAMGGYEQYV. The CDR3 DNA follows: TGTGCCAGCAGCTTAGCCATGGGGGGGTACGAGCAGTACGTC.

This clone was detected only once. The chain carries TRBV28 and TRBJ2-5, with TRBD1 identical over 8 bases. The CDR3 has 15 amino acids. Germline CDR1 reads MDHEN; CDR2 reads SYDVKM. Germline trimming cut 4 bases from V and 4 bases from J; bases unmatched to any gene: 8. The chain's CDR3 is CASSSVDRVRETQYF. The DNA for the CDR3 is TGTGCCAGCAGTTCCGTGGACAGGGTGAGAGAGACCCAGTACTTC.

With respect to this clone: At one end the junction does not follow the germline gene, possibly because of a read error. The CDR3 loop is CASSQDVGLAGTGELFF. CDR3 coding DNA: TGTGCCAGCAGTCAAGACGTGGGACTAGCGGGCACCGGGGAGCTGTTTTTT. The J gene is TRBJ2-2, the V gene TRBV3-1 (or the pseudogene TRBV3-2), with 12 bases fitting TRBD2. Germline lookup yields CDR1 LGHDT and CDR2 YNNKEL (reference sequence). This CDR3 has 17 amino acids.

This chain connects TRBV5-4 to TRBJ2-3; a weak D match, TRBD1 (6 bases). V lost 3 bases and J 1 base, leaving 12 bases between the germline ends. The length of the CDR3 is 15 residues. The germline V gene has CDR1 SGHNT and CDR2 YYREEE (reference sequence). The CDR3 spells CASSSGAGGTDTQYF. Written as DNA, the CDR3 is TGTGCCAGCAGCTCTGGGGCAGGGGGCACAGATACGCAGTATTTT.

The chain is built from TRBV11-2 and TRBJ2-1, with a possible D match to TRBD1 (6 bases). V dropped 3 bases and J dropped 4 bases, with 16 bases sitting between them. The germline V gene encodes CDR1 SGHAT and CDR2 FQNNGV. CDR3 length: 16 amino acids. DNA of the CDR3: TGTGCCAGCAGCTTGCGCCGGGACACTTATTACAATGAGCAGTTCTTC. Its translation: CASSLRRDTYYNEQFF.

The chain joins TRBV27 to TRBJ1-1; D is unresolved. Trimming removed 5 bases at V and 3 bases at J, with 13 bases between. From germline, CDR1 is MNHEY and CDR2 SMNVEV (reference sequence). This CDR3 is 14 amino acids long. The chain's CDR3 is CASSRLGPYTEAFF. CDR3 nucleotides: TGTGCCAGCAGTAGGCTCGGACCGTACACTGAAGCTTTCTTT.

The rearrangement links TRBV3-1 (or the pseudogene TRBV3-2) to TRBJ1-1, with TRBD1 matching 9 bases. CDR1 is LGHDT and CDR2 is YNNKEL in the germline V gene (reference sequence). J was trimmed by 5 bases and V by 4 bases; bases with no gene match: 5. The CDR3 covers 14 residues. The CDR3, as DNA: TGTGCCAGCAGCCCGCGGGACAGGGTAACTGAAGCTTTCTTT. Its translation is CASSPRDRVTEAFF.